The TCR beta chain under discussion was sequenced for a study of CD8 T cells in ankylosing spondylitis. Whole-study results and caveats: Seemingly characteristic of ankylosing spondylitis blood was a TCR beta motif consisting of several highly homologous variants. Peripheral blood held disease-linked clones only at relatively low frequency, and these were CD8+. Significant enrichment of disease-linked clones was reported in matched ankylosing spondylitis synovial fluid.

V was trimmed by 1 base and J by 0 bases, leaving 10 bases between them. This CDR3 is built from 16 residues. Per germline, CDR1 SGHTA and CDR2 FQGNSA. TCRdb recomputed calls from the 5' RACE reads with MiXCR, one row per CDR3 protein. The data contain about 840,000 distinct CDR3 sequences, about 10% of them singletons. This clonotype was detected only a few times. Its matching antigen is unknown. The chain recombines TRBV7-2 with TRBJ1-3; D ambiguous. This TCR derives from a male donor with ankylosing spondylitis. Sample: blood, either unsorted or a sorted T cell fraction (not recorded which). The CDR3 reads CASSLVDAISGNTIYF. The CDR3 nucleotides read TGTGCCAGCAGCTTAGTTGACGCCATCTCTGGAAACACCATATATTTT. Looking up the rest from reference TRBV7-2 and TRBJ1-3 gives the full variable domain: GAGVSQSPSNKVTEKGKDVELRCDPISGHTALYWYRQSLGQGLEFLIYFQGNSAPDKSGLPSDRFSAERTGGSVSTLTIQRTQQEDSAVYLCASSLVDAISGNTIYFGEGSWLTVV.